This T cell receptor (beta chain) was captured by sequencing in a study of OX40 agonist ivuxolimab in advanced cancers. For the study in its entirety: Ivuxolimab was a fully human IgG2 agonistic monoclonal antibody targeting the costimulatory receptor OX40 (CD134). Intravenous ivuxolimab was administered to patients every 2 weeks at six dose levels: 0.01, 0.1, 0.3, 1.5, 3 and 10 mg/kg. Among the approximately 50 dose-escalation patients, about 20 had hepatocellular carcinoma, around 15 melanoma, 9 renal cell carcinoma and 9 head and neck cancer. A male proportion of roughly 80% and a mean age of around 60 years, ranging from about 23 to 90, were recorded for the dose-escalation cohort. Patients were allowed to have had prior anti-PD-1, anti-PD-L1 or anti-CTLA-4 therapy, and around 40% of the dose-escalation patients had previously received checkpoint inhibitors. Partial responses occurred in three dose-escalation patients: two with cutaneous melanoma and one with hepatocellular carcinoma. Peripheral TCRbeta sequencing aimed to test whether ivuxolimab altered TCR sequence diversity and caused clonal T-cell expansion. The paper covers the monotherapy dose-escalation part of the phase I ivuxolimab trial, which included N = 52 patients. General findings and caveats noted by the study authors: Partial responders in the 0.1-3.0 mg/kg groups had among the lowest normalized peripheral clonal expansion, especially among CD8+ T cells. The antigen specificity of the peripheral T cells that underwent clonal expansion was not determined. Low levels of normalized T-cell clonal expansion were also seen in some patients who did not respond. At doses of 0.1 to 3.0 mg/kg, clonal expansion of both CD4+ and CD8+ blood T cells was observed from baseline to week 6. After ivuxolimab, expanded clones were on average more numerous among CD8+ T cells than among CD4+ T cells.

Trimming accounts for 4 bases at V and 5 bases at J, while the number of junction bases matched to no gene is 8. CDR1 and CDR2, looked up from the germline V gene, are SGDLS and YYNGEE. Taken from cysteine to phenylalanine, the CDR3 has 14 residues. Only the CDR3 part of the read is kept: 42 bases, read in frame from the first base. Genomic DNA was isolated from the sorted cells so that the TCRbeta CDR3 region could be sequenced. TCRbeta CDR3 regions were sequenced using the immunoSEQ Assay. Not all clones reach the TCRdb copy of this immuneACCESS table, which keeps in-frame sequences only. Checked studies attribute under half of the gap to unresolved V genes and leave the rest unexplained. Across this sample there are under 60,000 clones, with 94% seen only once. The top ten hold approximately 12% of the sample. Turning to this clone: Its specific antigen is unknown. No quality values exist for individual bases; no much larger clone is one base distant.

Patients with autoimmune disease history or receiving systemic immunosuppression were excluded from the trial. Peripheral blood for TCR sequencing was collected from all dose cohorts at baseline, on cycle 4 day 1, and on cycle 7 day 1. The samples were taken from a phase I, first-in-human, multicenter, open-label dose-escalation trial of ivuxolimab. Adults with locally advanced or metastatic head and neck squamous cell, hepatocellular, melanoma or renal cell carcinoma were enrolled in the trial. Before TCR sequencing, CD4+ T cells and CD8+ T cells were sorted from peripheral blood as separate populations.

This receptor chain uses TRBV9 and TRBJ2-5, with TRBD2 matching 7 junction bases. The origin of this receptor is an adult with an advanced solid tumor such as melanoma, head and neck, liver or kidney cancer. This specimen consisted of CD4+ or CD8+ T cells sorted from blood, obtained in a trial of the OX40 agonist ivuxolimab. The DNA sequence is TGTGCCAGCAGCCAAAGGGCGCGGGGGGAGACCCAGTACTTC. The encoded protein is CASSQRARGETQYF.